This TCR beta chain was found in a study of response to subunit inactivated influenza vaccine. Study observations and caveats: The authors suggested that few new T cells are recruited per seasonal influenza vaccination.

TCRdb independently ran MiXCR on the RT-PCR reads; one entry per CDR3 protein. The sample has roughly 700,000 distinct CDR3 sequences; around 14% are singletons. This clonotype was seen more than once but under ten times. Its cognate antigen is unknown. The source material was PBMCs from blood, sampled about 14 days before vaccination. The source is a man aged 45-60 years who received an inactivated influenza vaccine.

CDR3 sequence (DNA): TGCAGTGCTAAATCGGGCAGGGGGCGAACTGAAGCTTTCTTT. Its protein is CSAKSGRGRTEAFF. This chain joins TRBV20-1 and TRBJ1-1, with 8 bases lining up with TRBD1. V lost 4 bases, J lost 5 bases, and 9 bases stayed unmatched. The CDR3 contains 14 residues. The germline gives CDR1 DFQATT, CDR2 SNEGSKA (reference sequence).